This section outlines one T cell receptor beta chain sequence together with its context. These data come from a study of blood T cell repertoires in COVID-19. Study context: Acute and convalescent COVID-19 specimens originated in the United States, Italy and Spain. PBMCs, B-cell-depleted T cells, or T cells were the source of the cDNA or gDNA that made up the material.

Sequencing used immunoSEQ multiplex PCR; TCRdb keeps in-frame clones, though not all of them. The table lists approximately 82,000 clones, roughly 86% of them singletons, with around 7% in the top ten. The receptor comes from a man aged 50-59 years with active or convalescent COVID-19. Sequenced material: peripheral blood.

CDR3 in amino acids: CASSLPPPGQGTDTQYF. The CDR3 bases are TGTGCCAGCAGTTTGCCGCCACCGGGACAGGGGACAGATACGCAGTATTTT. This chain links TRBV28 with TRBJ2-3; TRBD1 aligns across 10 bases. CDR1 is MDHEN and CDR2 is SYDVKM in the germline V gene. After removal of 3 bases from V and 3 bases from J, the junction contained 9 bases not matched to a gene. CDR3 size: 17 residues.